This T cell receptor beta chain stems from a study of cytomegalovirus exposure and HLA in healthy donors. Study summary: Early released data had approximately 86 million unique TCRs, all coming from HLA-typed donors. Study results and limitations: In a later analysis, across HLA loci, associated TCR counts were highest for DRB1, lowest for HLA-C. In all likelihood, a cluster of highly shared sequence variants was a sequencing artifact. Accurate predictions that matched the HLA-A and HLA-B alleles of most subjects were reportedly made from TCR beta sequences.

Both 60 Vbeta primers and 13 Jbeta primers went into the PCR. Sequencing was performed with immunoSEQ multiplex PCR; in TCRdb, only in-frame clones are kept and a portion is missing. Seen here are 150,000 or so clones, 75% to 80% observed once, and the top ten hold about 3%. Note on this clone: Antigen unknown.

The TCR was taken from a man aged 35-49 years in good health and CMV-seropositive. Sequencing was performed on PBMCs.

Written as DNA, the CDR3 is TGTGCCAGCAGCTTTGGGCGGGTTGGGTCGCCCGAGCAGTACTTC. It translates to CASSFGRVGSPEQYF. The chain uses TRBV7-2 and TRBJ2-7, with a possible D match to TRBD2 (5 bases). The CDR3 covers 15 residues. Germline CDR1 is SGHTA and CDR2 is FQGNSA. Between the trimmed V and J ends, which lost 3 bases and 6 bases, there was a span of 18 bases.